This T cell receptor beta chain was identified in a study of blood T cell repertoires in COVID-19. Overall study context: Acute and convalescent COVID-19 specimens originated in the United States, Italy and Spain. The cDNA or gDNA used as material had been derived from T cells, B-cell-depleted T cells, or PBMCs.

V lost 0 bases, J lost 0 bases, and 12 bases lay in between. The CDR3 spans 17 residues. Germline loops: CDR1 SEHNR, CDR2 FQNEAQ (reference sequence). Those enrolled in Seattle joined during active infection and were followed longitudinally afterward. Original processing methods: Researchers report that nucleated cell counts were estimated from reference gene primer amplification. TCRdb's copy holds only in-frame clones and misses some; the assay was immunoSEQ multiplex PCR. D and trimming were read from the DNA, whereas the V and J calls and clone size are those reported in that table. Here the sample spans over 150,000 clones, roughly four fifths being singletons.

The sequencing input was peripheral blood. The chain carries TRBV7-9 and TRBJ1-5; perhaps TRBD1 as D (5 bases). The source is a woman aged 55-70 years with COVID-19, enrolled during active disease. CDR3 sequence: CASSLAGRGYSNQPQHF. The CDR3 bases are TGTGCCAGCAGCTTAGCCGGGAGGGGTTATAGCAATCAGCCCCAGCATTTT.